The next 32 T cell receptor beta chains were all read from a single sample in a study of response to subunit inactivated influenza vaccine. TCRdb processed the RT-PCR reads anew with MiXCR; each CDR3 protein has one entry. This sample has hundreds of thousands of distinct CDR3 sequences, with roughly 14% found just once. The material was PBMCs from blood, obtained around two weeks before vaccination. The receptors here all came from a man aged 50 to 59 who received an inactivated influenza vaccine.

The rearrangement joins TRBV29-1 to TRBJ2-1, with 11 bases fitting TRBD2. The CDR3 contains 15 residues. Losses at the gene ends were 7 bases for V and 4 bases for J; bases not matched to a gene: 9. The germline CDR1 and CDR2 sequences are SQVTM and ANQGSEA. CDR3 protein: CSALTSGNVYNEQFF. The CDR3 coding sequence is TGCAGCGCCCTGACTAGCGGGAACGTTTACAATGAGCAGTTCTTC.

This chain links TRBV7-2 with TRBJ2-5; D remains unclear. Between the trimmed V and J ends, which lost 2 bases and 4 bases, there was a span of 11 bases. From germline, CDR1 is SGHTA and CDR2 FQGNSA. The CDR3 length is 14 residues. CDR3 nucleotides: TGTGCCAGCAGCTTAAATCAGGTTCGAGAGACCCAGTACTTC. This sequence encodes CASSLNQVRETQYF.

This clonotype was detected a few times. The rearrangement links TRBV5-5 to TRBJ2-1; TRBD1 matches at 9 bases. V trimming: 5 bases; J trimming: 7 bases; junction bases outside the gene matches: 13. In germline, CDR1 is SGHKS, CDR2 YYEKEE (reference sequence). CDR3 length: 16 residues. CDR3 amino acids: CASRSPGTGILNEQFF. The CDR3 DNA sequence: TGTGCCAGCAGATCCCCCGGGACAGGGATTTTGAATGAGCAGTTCTTC.

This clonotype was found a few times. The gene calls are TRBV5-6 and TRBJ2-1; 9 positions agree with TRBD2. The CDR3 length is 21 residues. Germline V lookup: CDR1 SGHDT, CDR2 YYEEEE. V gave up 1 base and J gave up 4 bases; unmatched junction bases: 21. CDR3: CASSLQGRVGLAPYFYNEQFF. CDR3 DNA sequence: TGTGCCAGCAGCTTGCAGGGGCGTGTGGGACTAGCCCCATATTTTTACAATGAGCAGTTCTTC.

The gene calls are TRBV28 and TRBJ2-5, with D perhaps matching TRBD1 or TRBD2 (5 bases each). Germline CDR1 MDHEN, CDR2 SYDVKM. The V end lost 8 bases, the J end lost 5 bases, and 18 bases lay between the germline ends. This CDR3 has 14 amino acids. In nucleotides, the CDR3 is TGTGCCAGCTATCCCGGGGCTAGTGAGGAGACCCAGTACTTC. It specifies CASYPGASEETQYF.

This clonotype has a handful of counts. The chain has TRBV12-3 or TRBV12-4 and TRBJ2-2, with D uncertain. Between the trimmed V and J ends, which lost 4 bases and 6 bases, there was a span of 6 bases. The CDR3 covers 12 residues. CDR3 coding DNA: TGTGCCAGCAGTTCCCGACCCGGGGAGCTGTTTTTT. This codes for CASSSRPGELFF.

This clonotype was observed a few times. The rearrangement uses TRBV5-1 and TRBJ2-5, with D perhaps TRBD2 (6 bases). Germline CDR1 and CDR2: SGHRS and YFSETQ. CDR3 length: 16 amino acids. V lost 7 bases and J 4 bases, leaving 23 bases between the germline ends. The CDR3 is CASDSAGLAGLETQYF. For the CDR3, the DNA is TGCGCCAGCGACTCGGCGGGGCTGGCGGGATTAGAGACCCAGTACTTC.

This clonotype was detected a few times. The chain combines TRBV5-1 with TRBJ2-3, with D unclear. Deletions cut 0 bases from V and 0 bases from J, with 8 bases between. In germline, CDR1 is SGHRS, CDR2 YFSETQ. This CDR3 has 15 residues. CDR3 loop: CASSLEDSSTDTQYF. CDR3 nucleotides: TGCGCCAGCAGCTTGGAAGATTCTAGCACAGATACGCAGTATTTT. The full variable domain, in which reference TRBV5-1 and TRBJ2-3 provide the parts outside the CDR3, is KAGVTQTPRYLIKTRGQQVTLSCSPISGHRSVSWYQQTPGQGLQFLFEYFSETQRNKGNFPGRFSGRQFSNSRSEMNVSTLELGDSALYLCASSLEDSSTDTQYFGPGTRLTVL.

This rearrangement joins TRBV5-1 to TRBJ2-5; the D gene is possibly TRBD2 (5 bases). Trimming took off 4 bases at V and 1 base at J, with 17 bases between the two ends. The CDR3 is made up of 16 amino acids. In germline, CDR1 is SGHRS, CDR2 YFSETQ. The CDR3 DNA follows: TGCGCCAGCAGCCCAAAGGACGGAGGTCGCCAAGAGACCCAGTACTTC. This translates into CASSPKDGGRQETQYF.

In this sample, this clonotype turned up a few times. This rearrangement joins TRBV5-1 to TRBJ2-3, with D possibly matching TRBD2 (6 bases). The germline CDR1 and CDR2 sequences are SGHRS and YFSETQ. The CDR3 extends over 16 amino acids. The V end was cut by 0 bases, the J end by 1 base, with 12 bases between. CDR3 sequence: CASSLARLGGTDTQYF. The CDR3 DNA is TGCGCCAGCAGCTTGGCTCGACTAGGGGGCACAGATACGCAGTATTTT.

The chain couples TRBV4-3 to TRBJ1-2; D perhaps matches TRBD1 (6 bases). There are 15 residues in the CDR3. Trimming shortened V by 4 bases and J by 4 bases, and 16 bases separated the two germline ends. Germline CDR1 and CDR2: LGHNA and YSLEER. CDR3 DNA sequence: TGCGCCAGCAGCCGGGCCGGTCGCAGGGGCTATGGCTACACCTTC. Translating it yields CASSRAGRRGYGYTF.

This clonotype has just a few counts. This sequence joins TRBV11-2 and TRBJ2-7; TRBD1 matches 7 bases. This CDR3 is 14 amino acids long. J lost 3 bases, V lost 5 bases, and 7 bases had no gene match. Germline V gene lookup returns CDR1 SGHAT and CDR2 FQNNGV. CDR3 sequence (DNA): TGTGCCAGCAGCATAGGGACAGAACTCTACGAGCAGTACTTC. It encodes CASSIGTELYEQYF.

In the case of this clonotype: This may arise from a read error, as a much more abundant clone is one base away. The CDR3: CAIGSGGIGLTLGSANEQFF. The CDR3 nucleotides are TGTGCCATCGGGAGTGGGGGCATTGGACTGACGTTAGGGTCGGCCAATGAGCAGTTCTTC. This chain joins TRBV10-3 and TRBJ2-1; weak D call: TRBD1 (6 bases). There are 20 residues in the CDR3. The germline V gene encodes CDR1 ENHRY and CDR2 SYGVKD. The V and J ends lost 8 bases and 6 bases respectively, with 35 bases between them.

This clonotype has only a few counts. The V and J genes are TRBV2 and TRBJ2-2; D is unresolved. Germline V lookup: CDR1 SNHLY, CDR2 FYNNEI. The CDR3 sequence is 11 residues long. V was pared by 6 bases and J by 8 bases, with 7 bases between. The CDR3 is CASRTSGELFF. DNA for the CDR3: TGTGCCAGCAGAACTTCGGGGGAGCTGTTTTTT.

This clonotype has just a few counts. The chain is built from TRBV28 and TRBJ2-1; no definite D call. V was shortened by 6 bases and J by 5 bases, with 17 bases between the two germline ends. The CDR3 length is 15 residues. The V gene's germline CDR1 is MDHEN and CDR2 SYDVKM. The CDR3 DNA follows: TGTGCCAGCAGGGGGTTTACCCCATTCAACAATGAGCAGTTCTTC. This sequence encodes CASRGFTPFNNEQFF.

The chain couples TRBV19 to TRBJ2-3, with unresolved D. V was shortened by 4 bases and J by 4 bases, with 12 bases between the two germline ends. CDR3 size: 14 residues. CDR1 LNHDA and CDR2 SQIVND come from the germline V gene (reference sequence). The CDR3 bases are TGTGCCAGTAGTACCGACCCGCCCCCAGATACGCAGTATTTT. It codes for CASSTDPPPDTQYF.

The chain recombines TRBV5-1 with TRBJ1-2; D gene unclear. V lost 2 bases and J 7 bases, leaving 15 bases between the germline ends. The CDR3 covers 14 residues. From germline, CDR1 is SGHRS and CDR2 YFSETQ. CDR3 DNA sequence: TGCGCCAGCAGCTTCAATTTTCGGACGGGTGGCTACACCTTC. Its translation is CASSFNFRTGGYTF.

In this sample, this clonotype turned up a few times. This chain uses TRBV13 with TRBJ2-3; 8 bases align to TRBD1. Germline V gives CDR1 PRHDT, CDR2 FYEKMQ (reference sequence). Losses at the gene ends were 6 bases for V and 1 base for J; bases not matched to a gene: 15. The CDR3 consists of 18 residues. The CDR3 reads CASSGQGLGVGGTDTQYF. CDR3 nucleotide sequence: TGTGCCAGCAGTGGACAGGGTCTGGGTGTCGGGGGCACAGATACGCAGTATTTT. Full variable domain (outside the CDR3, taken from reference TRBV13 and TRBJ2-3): AAGVIQSPRHLIKEKRETATLKCYPIPRHDTVYWYQQGPGQDPQFLISFYEKMQSDKGSIPDRFSAQQFSDYHSELNMSSLELGDSALYFCASSGQGLGVGGTDTQYFGPGTRLTVL.

The CDR3 bases are TGCGCCAGCCTCGGCCGGGACAGGGGATTCGAGCAGTACTTC. This gives the protein CASLGRDRGFEQYF. The V and J genes are TRBV5-1 and TRBJ2-7; 10 nucleotides agree with TRBD1. The CDR3 extends over 14 amino acids. J was trimmed by 6 bases and V by 7 bases; bases with no gene match: 10. Germline lookup yields CDR1 SGHRS and CDR2 YFSETQ.

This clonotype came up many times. This chain's CDR3 is CASSHILRTGRNEKLFF. The CDR3 coding sequence is TGCGCCAGCAGCCACATCCTGAGGACAGGGCGTAATGAAAAACTGTTTTTT. The chain recombines TRBV4-1 with TRBJ1-4; TRBD1 matches 8 bases. This CDR3 is 17 amino acids long. Germline CDR1 MGHRA, CDR2 YSYEKL. V trimming: 3 bases; J trimming: 4 bases; junction bases outside the gene matches: 10.

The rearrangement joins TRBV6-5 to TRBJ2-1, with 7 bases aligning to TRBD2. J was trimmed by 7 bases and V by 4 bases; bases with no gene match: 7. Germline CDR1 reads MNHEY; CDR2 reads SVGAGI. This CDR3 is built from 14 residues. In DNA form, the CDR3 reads TGTGCCAGCAGTTGGGACTATCAGTCTAATGAGCAGTTCTTC. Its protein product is CASSWDYQSNEQFF.

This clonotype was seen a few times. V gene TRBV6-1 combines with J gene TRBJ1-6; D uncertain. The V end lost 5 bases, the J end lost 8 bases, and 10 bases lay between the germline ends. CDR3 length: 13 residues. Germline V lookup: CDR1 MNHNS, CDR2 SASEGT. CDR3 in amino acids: CASSRTVHSPLHF. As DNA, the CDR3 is TGTGCCAGCAGTAGGACGGTACATTCACCCCTCCACTTT.

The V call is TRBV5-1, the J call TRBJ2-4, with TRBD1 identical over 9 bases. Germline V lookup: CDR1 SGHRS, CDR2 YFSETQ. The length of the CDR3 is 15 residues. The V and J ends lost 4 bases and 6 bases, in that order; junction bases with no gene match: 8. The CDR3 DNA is TGCGCCAGCAGCCAGGACAGGGGAAATGGAAACATTCAGTACTTC. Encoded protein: CASSQDRGNGNIQYF.

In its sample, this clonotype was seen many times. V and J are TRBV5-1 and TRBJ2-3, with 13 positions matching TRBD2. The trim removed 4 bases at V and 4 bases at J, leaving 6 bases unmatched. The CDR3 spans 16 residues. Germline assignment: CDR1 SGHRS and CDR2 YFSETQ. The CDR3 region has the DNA TGCGCCAGCAGCAAGGGACTAGCGGGACAGGCAGATACGCAGTATTTT. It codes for CASSKGLAGQADTQYF.

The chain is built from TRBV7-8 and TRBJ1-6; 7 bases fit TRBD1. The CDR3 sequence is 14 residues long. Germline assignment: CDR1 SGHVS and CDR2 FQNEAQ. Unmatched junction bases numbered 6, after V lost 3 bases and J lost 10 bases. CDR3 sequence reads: CASSFMGQHSPLHF. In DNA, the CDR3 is TGTGCCAGCAGCTTTATGGGACAGCACTCACCCCTCCACTTT.

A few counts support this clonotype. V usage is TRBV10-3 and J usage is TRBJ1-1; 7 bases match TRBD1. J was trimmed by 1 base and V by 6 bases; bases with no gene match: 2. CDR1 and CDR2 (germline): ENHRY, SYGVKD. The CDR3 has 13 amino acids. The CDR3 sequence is CAISGQENTEAFF. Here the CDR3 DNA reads TGTGCCATCAGCGGACAGGAGAACACTGAAGCTTTCTTT.

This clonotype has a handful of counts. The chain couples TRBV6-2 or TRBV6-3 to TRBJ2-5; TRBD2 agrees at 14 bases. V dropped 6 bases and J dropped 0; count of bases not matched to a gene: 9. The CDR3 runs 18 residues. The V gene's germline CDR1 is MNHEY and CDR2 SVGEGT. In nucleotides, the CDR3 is TGTGCCAGCAGACGAAGGACTAGCGGGGGGCGTCACCAAGAGACCCAGTACTTC. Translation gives CASRRRTSGGRHQETQYF.

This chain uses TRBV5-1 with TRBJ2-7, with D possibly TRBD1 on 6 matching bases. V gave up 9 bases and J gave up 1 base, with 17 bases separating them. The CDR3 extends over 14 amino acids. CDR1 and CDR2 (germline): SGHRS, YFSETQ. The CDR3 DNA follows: TGCGCCACCGACCCCTTCGGACAGTCCTACGAGCAGTACTTC. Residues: CATDPFGQSYEQYF.

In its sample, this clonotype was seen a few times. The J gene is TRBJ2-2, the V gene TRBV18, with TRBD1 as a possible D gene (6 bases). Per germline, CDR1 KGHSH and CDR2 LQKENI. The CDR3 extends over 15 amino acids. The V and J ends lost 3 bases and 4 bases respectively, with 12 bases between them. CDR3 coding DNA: TGTGCCAGCTCACCGGGGGAACAGGGCACCGGGGAGCTGTTTTTT. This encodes CASSPGEQGTGELFF.

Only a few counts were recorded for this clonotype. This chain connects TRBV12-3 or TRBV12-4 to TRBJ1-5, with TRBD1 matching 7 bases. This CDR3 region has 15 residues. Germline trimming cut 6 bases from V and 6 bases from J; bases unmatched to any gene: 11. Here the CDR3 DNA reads TGTGCCAGCAGACCCGGGACAGATAGCCTTCAGCCCCAGCATTTT. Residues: CASRPGTDSLQPQHF.

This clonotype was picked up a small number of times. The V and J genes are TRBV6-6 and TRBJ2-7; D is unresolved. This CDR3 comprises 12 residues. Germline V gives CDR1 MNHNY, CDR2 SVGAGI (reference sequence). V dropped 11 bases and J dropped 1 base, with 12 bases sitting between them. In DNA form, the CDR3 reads TGTGCCGCCGGATATATTTCCTACGAGCAGTACTTC. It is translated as CAAGYISYEQYF.

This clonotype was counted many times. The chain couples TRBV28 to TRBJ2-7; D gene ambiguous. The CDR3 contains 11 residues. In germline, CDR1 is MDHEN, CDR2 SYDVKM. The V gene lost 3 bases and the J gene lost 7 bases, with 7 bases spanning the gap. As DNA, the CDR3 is TGTGCCAGCAGTTTCCCAGGAGAGCAGTACTTC. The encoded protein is CASSFPGEQYF. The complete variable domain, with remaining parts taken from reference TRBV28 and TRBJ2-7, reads DVKVTQSSRYLVKRTGEKVFLECVQDMDHENMFWYRQDPGLGLRLIYFSYDVKMKEKGDIPEGYSVSREKKERFSLILESASTNQTSMYLCASSFPGEQYFGPGTRLTVT.